In this sample, the clone carrying this T cell receptor beta chain turned up many times. Its specificity is unknown. The germline V gene has CDR1 MNHNS and CDR2 SASEGT. CDR3 length: 14 amino acids. Between the trimmed V and J ends, which lost 6 bases and 6 bases, there was a span of 18 bases. Both iRepertoire HTBI primers and Arm-PCR of CDR3 regions were used to build the TCR beta libraries. One entry per CDR3 protein results from TCRdb running MiXCR on the multiplex PCR reads. The profile shows roughly 560,000 distinct CDR3 sequences, about 16% of them singletons. These data originate in a study of regulatory T cells in long-lasting Graves disease. Indicated time point: newly diagnosed GD, antithyroid drugs for less than 3 months. RNA from PBMCs was the source of the TCR library. Findings of the study overall: Under persistent disease, TRBV28, TRBJ1-2 and TRBJ2-5 were used preferentially.

This sample was also put to use in a study of T cells in Graves' hyperthyroidism and ophthalmopathy.

This TCR was recovered from a woman aged 35-65 years with Graves disease. J is TRBJ2-7 and V is TRBV6-1, with D perhaps TRBD1 (5 bases). This sample comprised peripheral blood mononuclear cells (PBMCs), obtained at new diagnosis, from a patient treated with antithyroid drugs. This CDR3 is CASRTASVSVEQYF. In DNA, the CDR3 is TGTGCCAGCAGGACAGCGAGCGTATCGGTCGAGCAGTACTTC.